This T cell receptor (beta chain) is from a study of monozygotic twins with inflammatory bowel disease. Points from the study as a whole: A distinction between different T cell subtypes was not possible. Fewer clonotypes were shared with others by IBD patients than by healthy twins, especially with disease activity.

TCRdb re-called the 5' RACE reads, yielding one record per CDR3 amino acid sequence without DNA. The sample table sets out 330,000 or so distinct CDR3 sequences. Whole blood supplied total RNA, and T cells were not sorted. With respect to this clonotype: What it binds is not known.

This CDR3 is built from 15 residues. Germline lookup yields CDR1 DFQATT and CDR2 SNEGSKA (reference sequence). This TCR was recovered from a human donor with ulcerative colitis or Crohn's disease, or a healthy co-twin of an affected twin (not recorded which). Specimen: blood. The chain recombines TRBV20-1 with TRBJ2-3; TCRdb's D call, TRBD2, is unchecked because there is no DNA. CDR3 region: CSAPDYLSVTDTQYF.